One and the same sample provided the 27 T cell receptor beta chains below, sequenced in a study of human T cells and chemical hapten exposure. TCRdb reprocessed the RACE reads with MiXCR, giving one entry per CDR3 protein. The table lists tens of thousands of distinct CDR3 sequences, 8% to 10% of them singletons, with roughly 9.1% in the top ten. Indicated time point: pre-sensitization, week 0. The treatment is: therapeutic diphenylcyclopropenone sensitization with weekly scalp DPC. Sequenced material: whole blood, taken in connection with sensitization to the hapten diphenylcyclopropenone (DPC). The receptors were gathered from a man aged 35-49 years with alopecia areata. Some clones in this sample may be carry-over from other donors' samples.

J is TRBJ2-2 and V is TRBV7-9, with TRBD1 matching over 11 bases. CDR1 and CDR2 (germline): SEHNR, FQNEAQ (reference sequence). This CDR3 contains 15 residues. J was trimmed by 5 bases and V by 5 bases; bases with no gene match: 4. The CDR3 loop reads CASSHGTGGTGELFF. CDR3 DNA sequence: TGTGCCAGCAGCCACGGGACAGGGGGTACCGGGGAGCTGTTTTTT.

This clonotype was detected ten times or more. V and J are TRBV7-3 and TRBJ1-2; 8 positions match TRBD1. Losses at the gene ends were 3 bases for V and 3 bases for J; bases not matched to a gene: 6. Germline V CDR1 and CDR2: SGHTA, FQGTGA. The CDR3 has 15 residues. The CDR3 DNA reads as TGTGCCAGCAGCTTTTCTCAGGGGGCTGACTATGGCTACACCTTC. The encoded protein is CASSFSQGADYGYTF.

This clonotype was counted only a few times. This chain links TRBV25-1 with TRBJ1-4; D may be TRBD1 (5 bases). Trimming cost V 6 bases and J 2 bases, with 7 bases left between them. Germline V lookup: CDR1 MGHDK, CDR2 SYGVNS. This CDR3 is built from 13 residues. In nucleotides, the CDR3 is TGTGCCAGCAGAAGACAGACTAATGAAAAACTGTTTTTT. It is translated as CASRRQTNEKLFF.

This clonotype was counted ten times or more. V usage is TRBV6-5 and J usage is TRBJ1-1, with D perhaps TRBD1 (5 bases). Germline V CDR1 and CDR2: MNHEY, SVGAGI. Trimming took 2 bases from V and 3 from J, leaving 10 bases between them. The CDR3 sequence is 14 residues long. Written as DNA, the CDR3 is TGTGCCAGCAGTTACGGGACGGGGGACACTGAAGCTTTCTTT. Protein: CASSYGTGDTEAFF.

There are a few counts of this clonotype. V gene TRBV24-1 combines with J gene TRBJ2-5, with D uncertain. Trimming cost V 6 bases and J 5 bases, with 9 bases left between them. The CDR3 consists of 12 residues. The germline gives CDR1 KGHDR, CDR2 SFDVKD. The CDR3 DNA sequence: TGTGCCACCAGTTCGACCGGTGAGACCCAGTACTTC. It yields the protein CATSSTGETQYF.

At least ten counts were recorded for this clonotype. In nucleotides, the CDR3 is TGTGCCAGCAGCCAAGATCCCGGACTAGTAACAGATACGCAGTATTTT. Translated: CASSQDPGLVTDTQYF. The V and J genes are TRBV14 and TRBJ2-3; 7 nucleotides align to TRBD2. Germline V gene data show CDR1 as SGHDN and CDR2 as FVKESK. Trimming took 0 bases from V and 3 from J; bases not matched to a gene: 6. This CDR3 has 16 residues.

The CDR3 nucleotides are TGTGCCAGCAGGGAGACAGGGGGGAATCAGCCCCAGCATTTT. Translation: CASRETGGNQPQHF. The chain joins TRBV28 to TRBJ1-5; TRBD1 aligns across 9 bases. The length of the CDR3 is 14 residues. V shed 6 bases and J 4 bases; nucleotides not matched to a gene: 4. Germline V lookup: CDR1 MDHEN, CDR2 SYDVKM.

This clonotype was counted many times. V usage is TRBV27 and J usage is TRBJ1-1; D call uncertain. The ends were cut back, 4 bases at V and 0 bases at J, with 9 bases in the middle. Germline-derived CDR1 and CDR2 are MNHEY and SMNVEV (reference sequence). This CDR3 spans 14 amino acids. The CDR3 coding sequence is TGTGCCAGCAGTTATAACAGCATGAACACTGAAGCTTTCTTT. Protein sequence: CASSYNSMNTEAFF.

V is TRBV6-5 and J is TRBJ2-7; D is possibly TRBD1 or TRBD2 (6 bases each). V was pared by 0 bases and J by 4 bases, with 10 bases between. CDR1 MNHEY and CDR2 SVGAGI come from the germline V gene. This CDR3 contains 14 residues. The CDR3 loop is CASSYSGGRYEQYF. The CDR3 nucleotides are TGTGCCAGCAGTTACTCAGGGGGGAGATACGAGCAGTACTTC.

In this sample, this clonotype turned up many times. The rearrangement links TRBV27 to TRBJ2-1; the match to TRBD2 covers 10 bases. The CDR3 runs to 14 residues. V lost 7 bases and J lost 1; bases outside the gene matches: 1. Germline V gives CDR1 MNHEY, CDR2 SMNVEV (reference sequence). The CDR3 DNA follows: TGTGCCAGCAAACTAGCGGGATCCTACAATGAGCAGTTCTTC. As protein: CASKLAGSYNEQFF.

V gene TRBV7-9 combines with J gene TRBJ2-7, with D possibly being TRBD1 (6 bases). This CDR3 has 15 residues. Germline V CDR1 and CDR2: SEHNR, FQNEAQ (reference sequence). The germline V and J ends were trimmed by 5 bases and 2 bases, with 16 bases remaining between them. Here the CDR3 reads CASSEPAGETYEQYF. The CDR3 nucleotides read TGTGCCAGCAGCGAGCCCGCAGGGGAGACCTACGAGCAGTACTTC.

This clonotype occurred many times. The J gene is TRBJ1-1, the V gene TRBV5-1; D unclear. CDR1 is SGHRS, CDR2 YFSETQ, per germline. The CDR3 has 14 amino acids. V was clipped by 0 bases and J by 4 bases, with 10 bases between them. CDR3 region: CASSLVPRTTEAFF. CDR3 DNA: TGCGCCAGCAGCTTGGTTCCAAGAACCACTGAAGCTTTCTTT.

The chain has TRBV18 and TRBJ2-3; 10 bases match TRBD1. In germline, CDR1 is KGHSH, CDR2 LQKENI. V shed 3 bases and J 0 bases; nucleotides not matched to a gene: 12. This CDR3 comprises 19 residues. As DNA, the CDR3 is TGTGCCAGCTCACCTCTCGATGACAGGGGGCGGCCTAGCACAGATACGCAGTATTTT. Translating gives CASSPLDDRGRPSTDTQYF. Using reference TRBV18 and TRBJ2-3 for the parts outside the CDR3, the full variable domain is NAGVMQNPRHLVRRRGQEARLRCSPMKGHSHVYWYRQLPEEGLKFMVYLQKENIIDESGMPKERFSAEFPKEGPSILRIQQVVRGDSAAYFCASSPLDDRGRPSTDTQYFGPGTRLTVL.

The J gene is TRBJ2-7, the V gene TRBV12-3 or TRBV12-4; maybe TRBD2 (7 bases). V was pared by 3 bases and J by 0 bases, with 12 bases between. The CDR3 contains 15 residues. As DNA, the CDR3 is TGTGCCAGCAGTTTTGCGGGGGCTGTCTCCTACGAGCAGTACTTC. Protein: CASSFAGAVSYEQYF.

The rearrangement links TRBV29-1 to TRBJ2-1; 8 positions match TRBD2. J lost 8 bases, V lost 7 bases, and 7 bases had no gene match. CDR1 SQVTM and CDR2 ANQGSEA come from the germline V gene. This CDR3 contains 12 residues. DNA of the CDR3: TGCAGCGGTTGGAGCGGGAGCCATGAGCAGTTCTTC. It specifies CSGWSGSHEQFF.

The chain couples TRBV11-2 to TRBJ2-1, with TRBD2 matching over 9 bases. Germline CDR1 reads SGHAT; CDR2 reads FQNNGV. The trim removed 0 bases at V and 4 bases at J, leaving 10 bases unmatched. There are 18 residues in the CDR3. CDR3 sequence: CASSLDLLAGGVYNEQFF. CDR3 DNA: TGTGCCAGCAGCTTAGATCTCCTTGCGGGAGGGGTTTACAATGAGCAGTTCTTC.

Sample share makes this clonotype medium-sized. V usage is TRBV7-2 and J usage is TRBJ2-7, with 8 bases matching TRBD2. Germline V gene data show CDR1 as SGHTA and CDR2 as FQGNSA. CDR3 length equals 15 residues. Trimming removed 5 bases from V and 5 bases from J; junction bases left unmatched: 11. CDR3 protein: CASSPTLRAGDEQYF. The CDR3 DNA sequence: TGTGCCAGCAGCCCTACCTTGCGAGCGGGAGACGAGCAGTACTTC.

This chain uses TRBV12-3 or TRBV12-4 with TRBJ1-4, with D possibly being TRBD1 (6 bases). The CDR3 loop spans 14 amino acids. Trimming took 1 base from V and 5 from J, leaving 8 bases between them. CDR3 protein: CASSLGQENEKLFF. CDR3 nucleotide sequence: TGTGCCAGCAGTTTAGGACAGGAGAATGAAAAACTGTTTTTT.

This clonotype showed up many times. V gene TRBV7-2 combines with J gene TRBJ2-7; D possibly corresponds to TRBD1 (6 bases). V was pared by 3 bases and J by 2 bases, with 11 bases between. CDR1 and CDR2 (germline): SGHTA, FQGNSA. The CDR3 is 14 amino acids. DNA for the CDR3: TGTGCCAGCAGCTTTGGGACATCTACCTACGAGCAGTACTTC. Encoded protein: CASSFGTSTYEQYF.

This clonotype was counted a few times. The chain couples TRBV7-9 to TRBJ2-1, with unresolved D. The V gene lost 5 bases and the J gene lost 6 bases, with 11 bases spanning the gap. The germline CDR1 and CDR2 sequences are SEHNR and FQNEAQ (reference sequence). This CDR3 has 13 amino acids. CDR3 protein: CASSPPRSNEQFF. The CDR3 DNA sequence: TGTGCCAGCAGCCCTCCTAGGTCCAATGAGCAGTTCTTC.

This clonotype was seen ten or more times. The junction departs from germline at one end; a sequencing error may be responsible. The V gene is TRBV5-1, the J gene TRBJ2-7; D is uncertain. The CDR3 runs to 12 residues. The germline V gene has CDR1 SGHRS and CDR2 YFSETQ. CDR3 in amino acids: CASSPSSYEQYF. CDR3 nucleotides: TGTGCCAGCTCACCGTCCAGCTACGAGCAGTACTTC.

Many counts were recorded for this clonotype. The chain joins TRBV19 to TRBJ2-1; 10 bases are a match to TRBD2. The J segment lost 5 bases and the V segment lost 3 bases, leaving 4 bases of the junction unmatched. The CDR3 spans 15 residues. Germline loops: CDR1 LNHDA, CDR2 SQIVND (reference sequence). This chain's CDR3 is CASSITSGKNNEQFF. CDR3 DNA sequence: TGTGCCAGTAGTATTACTAGCGGGAAGAACAATGAGCAGTTCTTC.

This clonotype was recorded a few times. The chain joins TRBV24-1 to TRBJ2-1, with 7 bases fitting TRBD2. The CDR3 is 13 residues long. V lost 2 bases to trimming and J lost 6 bases; unmatched junction nucleotides: 0. Germline CDR1 KGHDR, CDR2 SFDVKD. In DNA, the CDR3 is TGTGCCACCAGTGATTCGGGGGGCAATGAGCAGTTCTTC. It is translated as CATSDSGGNEQFF.

This clonotype was observed a few times. The chain combines TRBV20-1 with TRBJ2-7; D perhaps matches TRBD2 (6 bases). Per germline, CDR1 DFQATT and CDR2 SNEGSKA (reference sequence). The V end was cut by 2 bases, the J end by 3 bases, with 17 bases between. This CDR3 contains 15 residues. CDR3 loop: CSARSPGGAYYEQYF. CDR3 in DNA: TGCAGTGCTAGATCCCCCGGGGGAGCCTACTACGAGCAGTACTTC.

This clonotype occurred many times. The gene calls are TRBV29-1 and TRBJ1-5; no clear D gene. V lost 5 bases, J lost 4 bases, and 12 bases lay in between. Germline V lookup: CDR1 SQVTM, CDR2 ANQGSEA. The CDR3 contains 13 residues. The CDR3 bases are TGCAGCGTTACACAAGGAACGAATCAGCCCCAGCATTTT. Translation gives CSVTQGTNQPQHF.

The genes are TRBV2 and TRBJ2-5; no clear D gene. Germline lookup yields CDR1 SNHLY and CDR2 FYNNEI. Trimming removed 7 bases from V and 5 bases from J, with 14 bases in between. CDR3 length equals 13 residues. In DNA form, the CDR3 reads TGTGCCAGCAATGGGGTTTTTTCGGAGACCCAGTACTTC. This gives the protein CASNGVFSETQYF. The complete variable domain, with remaining parts taken from reference TRBV2 and TRBJ2-5, reads EPEVTQTPSHQVTQMGQEVILRCVPISNHLYFYWYRQILGQKVEFLVSFYNNEISEKSEIFDDQFSVERPDGSNFTLKIRSTKLEDSAMYFCASNGVFSETQYFGPGTRLLVL.

At least ten counts were recorded for this clonotype. The rearrangement uses TRBV27 and TRBJ2-7; TRBD1 matches at 9 bases. Germline V gives CDR1 MNHEY, CDR2 SMNVEV (reference sequence). V trimming: 6 bases; J trimming: 13 bases; junction bases outside the gene matches: 10. CDR3 length: 12 residues. The CDR3: CASRTGQGRYYF. The CDR3 nucleotides read TGTGCCAGCAGAACGGGACAGGGCCGGTACTACTTC.